The text below deals with one T cell receptor (beta chain). Its antigen is unidentified. The record originates from a study of shared clonotypes between healthy human individuals. Findings and caveats of the study: The study generally estimated greater richness for naive than memory subsets. Since donors were few, the genetic and exposure-history diversity represented was limited. At large depth, rarefaction still showed sorted-subset sequencing to be incomplete.

Sequenced by immunoSEQ multiplex PCR; TCRdb stores in-frame clones only, minus some. This sample has approximately 2.5 million clones, with just over 90% found just once. The source material was naive CD4+ T cells sorted from blood. As to subset: CD45RA+ positively selected. The TCR comes from a young man in good health.

This CDR3 is CATSREWGGYEQYF. Here the CDR3 DNA reads TGTGCCACCAGCAGAGAGTGGGGGGGGTACGAGCAGTACTTC. This rearrangement joins TRBV15 to TRBJ2-7, with 7 positions matching TRBD2. J lost 4 bases, V lost 0 bases, and 3 bases had no gene match. In germline, CDR1 is LNHNV, CDR2 YYDKDF (reference sequence). CDR3 length: 14 residues.